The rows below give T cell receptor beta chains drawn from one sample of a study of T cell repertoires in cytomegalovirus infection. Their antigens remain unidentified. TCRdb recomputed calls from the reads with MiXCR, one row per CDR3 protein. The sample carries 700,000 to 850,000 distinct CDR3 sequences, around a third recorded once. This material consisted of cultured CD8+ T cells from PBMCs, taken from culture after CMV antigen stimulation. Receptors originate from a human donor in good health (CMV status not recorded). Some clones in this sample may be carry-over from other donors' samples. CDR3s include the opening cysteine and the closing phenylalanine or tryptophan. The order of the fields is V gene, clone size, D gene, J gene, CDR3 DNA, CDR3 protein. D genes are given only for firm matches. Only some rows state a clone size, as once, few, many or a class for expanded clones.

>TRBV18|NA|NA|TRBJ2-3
TGTGCCAGCTCACCCCTGGTCATAAGTGGGACCACAGATACGCAGTATTTT
CASSPLVISGTTDTQYF
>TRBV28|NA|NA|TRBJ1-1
TGTGCCAGCAGTCCGACCGTCGGGTCCTGGCAAGCTTTCTTT
CASSPTVGSWQAFF
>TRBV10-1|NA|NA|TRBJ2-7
TGCGCCAGCAGTGAGGCGGAGGGAGCCTACGAGCAGTACTTC
CASSEAEGAYEQYF
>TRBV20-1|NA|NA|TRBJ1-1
TGCAGTGCTAGAGGAAGCTTAATACGGGAGGGCACTGAAGCTTTCTTT
CSARGSLIREGTEAFF
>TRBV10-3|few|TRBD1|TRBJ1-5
TGTGCCACCTATCAGGGGGCAGGTCAGCCCCAGCATTTT
CATYQGAGQPQHF
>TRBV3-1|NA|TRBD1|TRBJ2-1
TGTGCCAGCAGCCAATTCTTACGGGACAGGGGGTACAATGAGCAGTTCTTC
CASSQFLRDRGYNEQFF
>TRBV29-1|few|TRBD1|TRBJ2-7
TGCAGCGTTGTGGGGACAGACTTCTACGAGCAGTACTTC
CSVVGTDFYEQYF
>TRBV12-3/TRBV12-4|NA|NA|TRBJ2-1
TGTGCCAGCAGTTCGGACTTCTACAATGAGCAGTTCTTC
CASSSDFYNEQFF
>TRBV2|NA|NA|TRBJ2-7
TGTGCCAGCAGTGAATGGGACGGGGGAGGATACGAGCAGTACTTC
CASSEWDGGGYEQYF
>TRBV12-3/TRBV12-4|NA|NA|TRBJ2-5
TGTGCCAGCACCGAAGAGGTCGGGGCCGGAGAGACCCAGTACTTC
CASTEEVGAGETQYF
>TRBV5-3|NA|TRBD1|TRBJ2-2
TGTGCCAGCAGCTGGGGCCGGGACAGGGCTGACGGGGAGCTGTTTTTT
CASSWGRDRADGELFF
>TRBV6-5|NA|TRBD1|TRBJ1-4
TGTGCCAGCACCCGGAATACAGGGGAGCATGAAAAACTGTTTTTT
CASTRNTGEHEKLFF
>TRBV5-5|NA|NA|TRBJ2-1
TGTGCCAGCAGCTACCGGGCCAACAATGAGCAGTTCTTC
CASSYRANNEQFF
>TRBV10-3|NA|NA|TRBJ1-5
TGTGCCATCAGTGATACGCGCCAGTCTAGCAATCAGCCCCAGCATTTT
CAISDTRQSSNQPQHF
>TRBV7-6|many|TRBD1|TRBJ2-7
TGTGCCAGCAGCCCAGGACAGGGGGCAACCTACGAGCAGTACTTC
CASSPGQGATYEQYF
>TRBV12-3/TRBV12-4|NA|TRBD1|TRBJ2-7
TGTGCCAGCAGCCGGACAGGGGGAGTCGAGCAGTACTTC
CASSRTGGVEQYF
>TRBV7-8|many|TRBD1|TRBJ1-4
TGTGCCAGCAGCCCACGGGACAGGGGAGGTGAAAAACTGTTTTTT
CASSPRDRGGEKLFF
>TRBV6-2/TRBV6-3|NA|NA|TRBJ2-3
TGTGCCAGCACCGCCTTAGACTGGGTTGCAGATACGCAGTATTTT
CASTALDWVADTQYF
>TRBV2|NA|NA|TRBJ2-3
TGTGCCAGCACAAAGGACACGTCCACAGATACGCAGTATTTT
CASTKDTSTDTQYF
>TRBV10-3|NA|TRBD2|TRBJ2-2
TGTGCCACCGGGGGGACTACCGACACCGGGGAGCTGTTTTTT
CATGGTTDTGELFF
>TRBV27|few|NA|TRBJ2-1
TGTGCCAGCAGTTTACCGGCCCGCAATGAGCAGTTCTTC
CASSLPARNEQFF
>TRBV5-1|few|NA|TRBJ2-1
TGCGCCAGCAGCTTCGGGGGGCTCCATGAGCAGTTCTTC
CASSFGGLHEQFF
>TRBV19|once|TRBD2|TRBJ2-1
TGTGCCAGTAGTAGTAGCGGGGTTAGGTACAATGAGCAGTTCTTC
CASSSSGVRYNEQFF
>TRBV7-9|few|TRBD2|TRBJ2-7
TGTGCCAGCAGCCCTTCCCAGCGGGGGCCCTTTTCCGAGTCCTACGAGCAGTACTTC
CASSPSQRGPFSESYEQYF
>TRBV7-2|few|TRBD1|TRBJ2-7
TGTGCCAGCAGCTTAGAACGGGGGGACAGGGTATACGAGCAGTACTTC
CASSLERGDRVYEQYF
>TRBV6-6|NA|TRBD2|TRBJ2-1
TGTGCCAGCAGGGGGGGGTATAGCGGGGGCCACAATGAGCAGTTCTTC
CASRGGYSGGHNEQFF
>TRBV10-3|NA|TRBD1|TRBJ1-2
TGTGCCATCAGTGACGACAGGGATAACTATGGCTACACCTTC
CAISDDRDNYGYTF
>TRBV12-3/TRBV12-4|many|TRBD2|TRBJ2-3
TGTGCCAGCGGGGCTCGGCGGGGGGCCACAGATACGCAGTATTTT
CASGARRGATDTQYF
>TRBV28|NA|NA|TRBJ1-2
TGTGCCAGCGCTACGCCAGGGGCTGGCTATGGCTACACCTTC
CASATPGAGYGYTF
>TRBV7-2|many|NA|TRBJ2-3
TGTGCCAGCAGCTTAGCGTTGGGGGTAGGCTATAGCACAGATACGCAGTATTTT
CASSLALGVGYSTDTQYF
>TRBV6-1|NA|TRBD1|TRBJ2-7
TGTGCCAGCAGCCTACTACAGGGGGCCTACGAGCAGTACTTC
CASSLLQGAYEQYF
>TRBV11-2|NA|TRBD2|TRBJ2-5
TGTGCCAGCAGCTCCCCTACTCGGACTAGCGGGGGCCGATTGGAGACCCAGTACTTC
CASSSPTRTSGGRLETQYF
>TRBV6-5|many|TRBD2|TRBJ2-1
TGTGCCAGCAGTTACTCAGAGCGGGGGGCCTACAATGAGCAGTTCTTC
CASSYSERGAYNEQFF
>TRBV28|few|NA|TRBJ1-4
TGTGCCAGCAGTTTATCCCGACAGGCTACTAATGAAAAACTGTTTTTT
CASSLSRQATNEKLFF
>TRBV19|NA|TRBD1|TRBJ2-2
TGTGCCAGTAGTCCCGACAGGGAGAACACCGGGGAGCTGTTTTTT
CASSPDRENTGELFF
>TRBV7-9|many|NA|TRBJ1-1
TGTGCCAGCAGCTCTCAGGCGGGTGATACTGAAGCTTTCTTT
CASSSQAGDTEAFF
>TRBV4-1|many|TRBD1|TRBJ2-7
TGCGCCAGCAGCCAAGATAGGTGGACCGGGACAGGAGTGTACGAGCAGTACTTC
CASSQDRWTGTGVYEQYF
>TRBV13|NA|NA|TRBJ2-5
TGTGCCAGCAGCTTACCGACAGTCCAAGAGACCCAGTACTTC
CASSLPTVQETQYF
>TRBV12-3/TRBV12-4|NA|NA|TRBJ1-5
TGTGCCAGCAGTCCGGAAGGGAGTCAGCCCCAGCATTTT
CASSPEGSQPQHF
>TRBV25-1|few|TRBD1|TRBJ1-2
TGTGCCAGCAGTGAATCTTGGACAGGACTGAATGGCTACACCTTC
CASSESWTGLNGYTF
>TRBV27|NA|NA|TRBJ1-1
TGTGCCAGCAGTTTATTCGGCGGAATTGAAGCTTTCTTT
CASSLFGGIEAFF
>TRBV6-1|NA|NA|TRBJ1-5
TGTGCCAGCGAGTTACTTCGGCAGGGGACCCAGCCCCAGCATTTT
CASELLRQGTQPQHF
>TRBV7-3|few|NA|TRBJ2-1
TGTGCCAGCAGCACGCGGGCGAGCTCCTACAATGAGCAGTTCTTC
CASSTRASSYNEQFF
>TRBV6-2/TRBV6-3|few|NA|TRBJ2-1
TGTGCCAGCAGTAATTGGGACGGTGACAATGAGCAGTTCTTC
CASSNWDGDNEQFF
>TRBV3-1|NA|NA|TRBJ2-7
TGTGCCAGCAGCCAAGACAGCTGGGGTGGCGAGCAGTACTTC
CASSQDSWGGEQYF
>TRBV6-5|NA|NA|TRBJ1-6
TGTGCCAGCAGTCAGCTTTTGGGGCCAACTCATTATAATTTACCCCTCCACTTT
CASSQLLGPTHYNLPLHF
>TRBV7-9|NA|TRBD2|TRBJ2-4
TGTGCCAGCAGCATTAGCGGGGGGGAGGCCAAAAACATTCAGTACTTC
CASSISGGEAKNIQYF
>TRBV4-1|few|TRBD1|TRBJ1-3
TGCGCCAGCAGCCCTGGACAGGGCCCTGGAAACACCATATATTTT
CASSPGQGPGNTIYF
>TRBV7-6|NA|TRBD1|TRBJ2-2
TGTGCCAGCAGCTGGTTCCGGGACAGGGACCACACCGGGGAGCTATTTTTT
CASSWFRDRDHTGELFF
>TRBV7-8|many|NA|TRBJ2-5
TGTGCCAGCAGCTTAGCGTACAGGGACCTAGTAATCTTTAGCCAGACCCAGTACTTC
CASSLAYRDLVIFSQTQYF
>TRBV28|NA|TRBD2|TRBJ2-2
TGTGCCAGCAGCCTCCGCGGCGGGGGGGCCTTGGTCGGGGAGCTGTTTTTT
CASSLRGGGALVGELFF
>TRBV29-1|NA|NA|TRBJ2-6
TGCAGCGTTGGACTAGTTGGAGGGGCCAACGTCCTGACTTTC
CSVGLVGGANVLTF
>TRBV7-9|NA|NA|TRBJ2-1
TGTGCCAGCAGCCCTAGCAGCTCCGGCTCCTACAATGAGCAGTTCTTC
CASSPSSSGSYNEQFF
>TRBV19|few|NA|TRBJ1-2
TGTGCCAGTCGTCAGGCTCACACCTACTATGGCTACACCTTC
CASRQAHTYYGYTF
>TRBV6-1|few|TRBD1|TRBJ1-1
TGTGCCAGCAGTGCAGGGGGCGCCGACACTGAAGCTTTCTTT
CASSAGGADTEAFF
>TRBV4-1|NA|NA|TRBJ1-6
TGCGCCAGCAGCCAAGGGGGCGGAGGGGATTCACCCCTCCACTTT
CASSQGGGGDSPLHF
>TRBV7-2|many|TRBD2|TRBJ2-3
TGTGCCAGCAGCTTAGCGCAGGGACTACGCACAGATACGCAGTATTTT
CASSLAQGLRTDTQYF
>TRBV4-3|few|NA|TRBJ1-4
TGCGCCAGCAGCCAAGATAGAAGGGAGCTCGGTTATGGAAAACTGTTTTTT
CASSQDRRELGYGKLFF